Listed here is a single T cell receptor (beta chain). Its antigen is unidentified. Other DNA sequences in the sample encode the same CDR3. The data derive from a study of cytomegalovirus exposure and HLA in healthy donors. Study observations and caveats: The listing of 150 or so TCR beta chains classed them as cytomegalovirus-associated. The study found most TCR sequences rare, yet found some public TCRs in many donors.

Sequencing used immunoSEQ multiplex PCR; TCRdb keeps in-frame clones, though not all of them. The table includes approximately 200,000 clones, just over 90% detected once. This TCR was recovered from a woman between 18 and 29 years old in good health and CMV-seronegative. The sample comprised PBMCs.

The CDR3 is CASSLSSVAGGREQYF. In DNA, the CDR3 is TGTGCCAGCAGTTTATCGTCGGTAGCGGGAGGGAGAGAGCAGTACTTC. The chain employs TRBV27 and TRBJ2-7; 11 positions match TRBD2. With 0 bases clipped from V and 7 bases from J, the junction kept 8 bases outside the gene matches. CDR3 length equals 16 residues. Per the germline V gene, CDR1 is MNHEY and CDR2 is SMNVEV (reference sequence).